This entry lists 13 T cell receptor beta chains sequenced from one sample in a study of T cell responses to AZD1222 COVID-19 vaccine. The assay was immunoSEQ multiplex PCR, and TCRdb's table has in-frame clones only and misses some. The data show 86,000 or so clones, with roughly 86% seen just once and approximately 5.6% held by the top ten. The specimen was peripheral blood, collected 28 days after the second AZD1222 dose. Every receptor here comes from an adult who received the AZD1222 COVID-19 vaccine.

The chain has TRBV18 and TRBJ2-7, with D possibly matching TRBD2 (5 bases). This CDR3 is 13 amino acids long. CDR1 and CDR2 from the germline V gene are KGHSH and LQKENI. Between the trimmed V and J ends, which lost 5 bases and 4 bases, there was a span of 12 bases. The CDR3 protein is CASSTGISYEQYF. As DNA, the CDR3 is TGTGCCAGCTCAACCGGGATCTCATACGAGCAGTACTTC.

The chain links TRBV6-4 to TRBJ1-5; D gene unclear. CDR1 is MRHNA, CDR2 SNTAGT, per germline. V dropped 3 bases and J dropped 7 bases, with 10 bases sitting between them. There are 13 residues in the CDR3. The CDR3 spells CASSEIVGQPQHF. CDR3 nucleotide sequence: TGTGCCAGCAGTGAAATAGTGGGGCAGCCCCAGCATTTT.

The chain couples TRBV7-8 to TRBJ2-1; 8 bases match TRBD2. V dropped 5 bases and J dropped 2; count of bases not matched to a gene: 5. Per germline, CDR1 SGHVS and CDR2 FQNEAQ. This CDR3 spans 15 amino acids. The chain's CDR3 is CASSLVSGTYNEQFF. CDR3 nucleotides: TGTGCCAGCAGCCTGGTTAGCGGGACCTACAATGAGCAGTTCTTC.

The V gene is TRBV2, the J gene TRBJ2-1, with D perhaps TRBD2 (5 bases). This CDR3 contains 12 residues. Germline CDR1 SNHLY, CDR2 FYNNEI. V lost 6 bases and J lost 7, with 10 bases in between. CDR3 sequence (DNA): TGTGCCAGCAGATCTGGAGGTAATGAGCAGTTCTTC. Its protein product is CASRSGGNEQFF.

The chain employs TRBV7-9 and TRBJ2-4; D call uncertain. Germline V gene sequence: CDR1 SEHNR, CDR2 FQNEAQ (reference sequence). The V and J ends lost 4 bases and 0 bases respectively, with 10 bases between them. The CDR3 extends over 15 amino acids. The DNA for the CDR3 is TGTGCCAGCAGCTCCCCCTCTCTAGCCAAAAACATTCAGTACTTC. This sequence encodes CASSSPSLAKNIQYF.

The chain links TRBV3-1 (or the pseudogene TRBV3-2) to TRBJ2-5, with 7 bases fitting TRBD2. The CDR3 is made up of 15 amino acids. Germline CDR1 reads LGHDT; CDR2 reads YNNKEL (reference sequence). The V segment lost 3 bases and the J segment 4 bases; nucleotides outside the gene matches: 8. CDR3 sequence: CASSQSGEYRETQYF. The CDR3, as DNA: TGTGCCAGCAGCCAGAGCGGGGAGTATCGAGAGACCCAGTACTTC.

The chain uses TRBV19 and TRBJ1-1, with unresolved D. The CDR3 has 13 residues. Trimming took off 5 bases at V and 0 bases at J, with 7 bases between the two ends. From germline, CDR1 is LNHDA and CDR2 SQIVND (reference sequence). The DNA for the CDR3 is TGTGCCAGTAGTTCCAGTGTGAACACTGAAGCTTTCTTT. Translation: CASSSSVNTEAFF. Supplemented by reference TRBV19 and TRBJ1-1, the full variable domain reads DGGITQSPKYLFRKEGQNVTLSCEQNLNHDAMYWYRQDPGQGLRLIYYSQIVNDFQKGDIAEGYSVSREKKESFPLTVTSAQKNPTAFYLCASSSSVNTEAFFGQGTRLTVV.

This chain joins TRBV28 and TRBJ2-7; 8 nucleotides line up with TRBD2. The CDR3 extends over 16 amino acids. Germline CDR1 and CDR2: MDHEN and SYDVKM. The ends lost 5 bases at V and 0 bases at J; junction bases unmatched: 9. CDR3 residues: CASSGYTSGSSYEQYF. Written as DNA, the CDR3 is TGTGCCAGCAGTGGGTATACTAGCGGAAGCTCCTACGAGCAGTACTTC. Supplemented by reference TRBV28 and TRBJ2-7, the full variable domain reads DVKVTQSSRYLVKRTGEKVFLECVQDMDHENMFWYRQDPGLGLRLIYFSYDVKMKEKGDIPEGYSVSREKKERFSLILESASTNQTSMYLCASSGYTSGSSYEQYFGPGTRLTVT.

This clone was seen a few times. In nucleotides, the CDR3 is TGCGCCAGCAGCTTGGCAGGGGAAGGTGGCTACACCTTC. Translating gives CASSLAGEGGYTF. The chain recombines TRBV5-1 with TRBJ1-2; the D gene is possibly TRBD1 (6 bases). Trimming pared 0 bases from V and 7 bases from J, leaving 10 bases between. Germline V gene data show CDR1 as SGHRS and CDR2 as YFSETQ. The CDR3 extends over 13 amino acids.

This clone occurred a few times. The chain uses TRBV6-5 and TRBJ1-2; TRBD1 might be the D (6 bases). CDR1 is MNHEY, CDR2 SVGAGI, per germline. V was clipped by 6 bases and J by 5 bases, with 10 bases between them. The length of the CDR3 is 12 residues. This CDR3 is CASRATGYGYTF. The DNA of the CDR3 is TGTGCCAGCAGAGCCACAGGGTATGGCTACACCTTC.

This clone came up a few times. This chain connects TRBV6-1 to TRBJ1-1; a possible D gene is TRBD1 (6 bases). Germline assignment: CDR1 MNHNS and CDR2 SASEGT. V was trimmed by 3 bases and J by 0 bases, leaving 17 bases between them. CDR3 length: 17 residues. The CDR3 nucleotides read TGTGCCAGCAGTGACCTGTTCCTGCGGACAGTGAACACTGAAGCTTTCTTT. Protein sequence: CASSDLFLRTVNTEAFF.

This clone was seen a few times. V and J are TRBV27 and TRBJ2-7; D is possibly TRBD1 or TRBD2 (5 bases each). V lost 6 bases and J lost 2, with 14 bases in between. The CDR3 has 14 residues. Germline V CDR1 and CDR2: MNHEY, SMNVEV (reference sequence). The CDR3 region is CASRPGTDPYEQYF. The CDR3 nucleotides read TGTGCCAGCAGACCCGGGACGGATCCCTACGAGCAGTACTTC.

The chain combines TRBV27 with TRBJ1-6; no clear D gene. Trimming took 3 bases from V and 11 from J, leaving 11 bases between them. Germline CDR1 is MNHEY and CDR2 is SMNVEV (reference sequence). This CDR3 is built from 13 residues. The CDR3 DNA is TGTGCCAGCAGTTTGTGGAGGACCACACCCCTCCACTTT. Its translation: CASSLWRTTPLHF.